This TCR beta chain derives from a study of blood T cell repertoires in COVID-19. Looking at the study overall: Some COVID-19 samples were acute and others convalescent; all came from the United States, Italy and Spain. Sample material is recorded as cDNA or gDNA derived from T cells, B-cell-depleted T cells, or PBMCs.

The V and J ends lost 7 bases and 4 bases, in that order; junction bases with no gene match: 9. The CDR3 spans 14 residues. Germline V CDR1 and CDR2: KGHDR, SFDVKD. The authors' processing: Amplification with reference gene primers provided the estimates of nucleated cell counts. Produced via immunoSEQ multiplex PCR; TCRdb's table is partial and in-frame only. The D gene and trimming were derived from the DNA, and the V and J assignments and clone size from that table. The sample lists about 270,000 clones, approximately 89% seen once, with 1.5% to 2% in the top ten. This clonotype originated in a woman aged 55-69 years who had recovered from COVID-19. The sample comprised peripheral blood. The chain recombines TRBV24-1 with TRBJ2-7, with TRBD2 matching over 7 bases. Written as DNA, the CDR3 is TGTGCCACCAGCCCCGGGAGGAAAAGTTACGAGCAGTACTTC. It yields the protein CATSPGRKSYEQYF.